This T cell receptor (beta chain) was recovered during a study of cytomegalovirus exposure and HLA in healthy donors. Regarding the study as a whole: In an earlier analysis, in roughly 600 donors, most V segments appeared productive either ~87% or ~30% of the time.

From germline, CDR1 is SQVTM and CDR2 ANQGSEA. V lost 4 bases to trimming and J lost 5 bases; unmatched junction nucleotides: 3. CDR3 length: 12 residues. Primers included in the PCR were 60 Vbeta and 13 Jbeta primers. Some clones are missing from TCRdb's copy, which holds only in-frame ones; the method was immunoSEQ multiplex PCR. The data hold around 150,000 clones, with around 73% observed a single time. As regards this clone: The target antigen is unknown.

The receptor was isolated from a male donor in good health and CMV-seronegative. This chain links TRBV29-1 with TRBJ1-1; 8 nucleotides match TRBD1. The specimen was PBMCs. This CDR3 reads CSVGDRGTEAFF. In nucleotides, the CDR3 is TGCAGCGTTGGTGACAGGGGAACTGAAGCTTTCTTT.